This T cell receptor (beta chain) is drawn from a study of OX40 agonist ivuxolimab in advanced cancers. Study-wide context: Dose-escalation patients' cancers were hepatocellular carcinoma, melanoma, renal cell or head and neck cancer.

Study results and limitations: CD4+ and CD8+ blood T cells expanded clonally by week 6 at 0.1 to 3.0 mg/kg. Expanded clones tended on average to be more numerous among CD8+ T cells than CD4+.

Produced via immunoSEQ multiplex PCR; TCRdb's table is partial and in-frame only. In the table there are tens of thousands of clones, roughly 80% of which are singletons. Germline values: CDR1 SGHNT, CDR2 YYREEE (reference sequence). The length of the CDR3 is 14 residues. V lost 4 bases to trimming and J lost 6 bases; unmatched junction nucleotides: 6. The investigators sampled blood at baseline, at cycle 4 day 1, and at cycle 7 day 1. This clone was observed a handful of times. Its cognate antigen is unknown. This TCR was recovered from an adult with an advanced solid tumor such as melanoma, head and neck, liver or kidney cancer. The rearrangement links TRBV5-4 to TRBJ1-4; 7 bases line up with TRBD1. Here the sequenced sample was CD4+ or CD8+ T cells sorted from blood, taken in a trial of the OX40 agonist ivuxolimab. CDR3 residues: CASSRGQNDEKLFF. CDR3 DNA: TGTGCCAGCAGCCGGGGACAGAACGATGAAAAACTGTTTTTT. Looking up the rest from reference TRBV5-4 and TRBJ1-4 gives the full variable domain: ETGVTQSPTHLIKTRGQQVTLRCSSQSGHNTVSWYQQALGQGPQFIFQYYREEENGRGNFPPRFSGLQFPNYSSELNVNALELDDSALYLCASSRGQNDEKLFFGSGTQLSVL.